This T cell receptor beta chain was sequenced in a study of PD-L1 blockade in urothelial cancer. As for the study in general: There were a median of about 150,000 T cells in blood samples.

The assay was immunoSEQ multiplex PCR, and TCRdb's table has in-frame clones only and misses some. This table has tens of thousands of clones, around 79% appearing once. Time point here: pretreatment peripheral blood. Sample: PBMCs, taken around atezolizumab (anti-PD-L1) treatment. This clonotype originated in a man between 65 and 80 years old with urothelial cancer.

CDR3: CASRRDRNTGELFF. The CDR3 DNA reads as TGTGCCAGCAGAAGGGACAGGAACACCGGGGAGCTGTTTTTT. The genes are TRBV6-4 and TRBJ2-2; 7 nucleotides align to TRBD1. The CDR3 consists of 14 residues. CDR1 is MRHNA and CDR2 is SNTAGT in the germline V gene. V gave up 6 bases and J gave up 1 base; unmatched junction bases: 2.